A selection of T cell receptor beta chains follows, all from one sample in a study of blood T cell repertoires in COVID-19. Produced via immunoSEQ multiplex PCR; TCRdb's table is partial and in-frame only. This table has 150,000 to 200,000 clones, 84% appearing once. Sequencing was carried out using peripheral blood. Receptor source: a woman aged 80 or over with COVID-19, enrolled during active disease. Each CDR3 is given with its conserved first and last residue. Size is stated for part of the rows, as once, few or many counts, or as a class when the clone is expanded.

CDR3aa: CATVGGFTEAFF
abundance: -
j_gene: TRBJ1-1
v_gene: TRBV7-3

CDR3aa: CAISESAQGKKDGYTF
abundance: -
j_gene: TRBJ1-2
v_gene: TRBV10-3

CDR3aa: CASFEGSGGPYEQYF
abundance: -
j_gene: TRBJ2-7
v_gene: TRBV7-2

CDR3aa: CASSMTGLLSYNEQFF
abundance: -
j_gene: TRBJ2-1
v_gene: TRBV28

CDR3aa: CASSGDFRQRGFEQYF
abundance: -
j_gene: TRBJ2-7
v_gene: TRBV11-2

CDR3aa: CASSQDVSSGGSYEQYF
abundance: -
j_gene: TRBJ2-7
v_gene: TRBV4-2

CDR3aa: CASSFLPTDRGQETQYF
abundance: few
j_gene: TRBJ2-5
v_gene: TRBV28

CDR3aa: CASSEDGGATQRLTF
abundance: -
j_gene: TRBJ1-2
v_gene: TRBV6-1

CDR3aa: CASTPSVAGGTQYF
abundance: -
j_gene: TRBJ2-3
v_gene: TRBV7-9

CDR3aa: CATSRDSNYGYTF
abundance: -
j_gene: TRBJ1-2
v_gene: TRBV24-1

CDR3aa: CASSATRETQYF
abundance: few
j_gene: TRBJ2-5
v_gene: TRBV2

CDR3aa: CASSPWTGVGEAFF
abundance: once
j_gene: TRBJ1-1
v_gene: TRBV18

CDR3aa: CASSIRGQGLNQPQHF
abundance: few
j_gene: TRBJ1-5
v_gene: TRBV19

CDR3aa: CASSPPTGDEQYF
abundance: -
j_gene: TRBJ2-7
v_gene: TRBV4-2

CDR3aa: CASSLGVAGYTDTQYF
abundance: -
j_gene: TRBJ2-3
v_gene: TRBV5-1

CDR3aa: CATSRDQVGQRETQYF
abundance: -
j_gene: TRBJ2-5
v_gene: TRBV15

CDR3aa: CASSEPGRGLKQPQHF
abundance: -
j_gene: TRBJ1-5
v_gene: TRBV6-1

CDR3aa: CASSQLPGSSSGNTIYF
abundance: few
j_gene: TRBJ1-3
v_gene: TRBV4-3